This T cell receptor beta chain was obtained from a study of blood T cell repertoires in COVID-19. Data came from immunoSEQ multiplex PCR; TCRdb stores just in-frame clones and leaves some out. Among about 280,000 clones listed, about 90% were seen once. Germline V CDR1 and CDR2: SGHVS, FNYEAQ. CDR3 length: 16 residues. The germline V and J ends were trimmed by 1 base and 0 bases, with 13 bases remaining between them. Sequencing was performed on peripheral blood. The J gene is TRBJ2-7, the V gene TRBV7-6; weak D call: TRBD1 (5 bases). The receptor was derived from a woman in her 30s who had recovered from COVID-19. DNA for the CDR3: TGTGCCAGCAGCTTAGGGGTGGTGGGGCCCTCCTACGAGCAGTACTTC. This sequence encodes CASSLGVVGPSYEQYF. Full variable domain (rest looked up from reference TRBV7-6 and TRBJ2-7): GAGVSQSPRYKVTKRGQDVALRCDPISGHVSLYWYRQALGQGPEFLTYFNYEAQQDKSGLPNDRFSAERPEGSISTLTIQRTEQRDSAMYRCASSLGVVGPSYEQYFGPGTRLTVT.